This T cell receptor beta chain originates from a study of control samples from healthy donors and cancer patients. Concerning this clone itself: Additional DNA sequences in this sample encode the identical CDR3.

TCRdb's copy holds only in-frame clones and misses some; the assay was immunoSEQ multiplex PCR. In the table there are about 160,000 clones, approximately 94% of which are singletons. Sequencing was carried out using blood. The clonotype was recovered from a woman aged 40-49 years in good health.

The CDR3 DNA follows: TGTGCCAGTAGTATAGAGGGGGGGAATCAGCCCCAGCATTTT. Its protein product is CASSIEGGNQPQHF. V is TRBV19 and J is TRBJ1-5; a weak D match, TRBD1 (5 bases). The V gene's germline CDR1 is LNHDA and CDR2 SQIVND (reference sequence). There are 14 residues in the CDR3. V lost 0 bases, J lost 4 bases, and 7 bases lay in between.